These T cell receptor beta chains were read from a single sample in a study of cytomegalovirus exposure and HLA in healthy donors. Sequencing was performed with immunoSEQ multiplex PCR; in TCRdb, only in-frame clones are kept and a portion is missing. This repertoire shows roughly 58,000 clones, roughly 90% found once; its top ten account for about 3.1%. The source material was PBMCs. Receptors originate from a man in his late teens or twenties in good health and CMV-seronegative. Both conserved end residues are part of each CDR3. A D gene is named only where the DNA matches it firmly. Clone size is given for some rows only: seen once, a few or many times, or a class if the clone is expanded.

J: TRBJ1-2; D: TRBD1; size: NA; V: TRBV11-2; CDR3: CASSLPGTGGGYTF; DNA: TGTGCCAGCAGCTTACCCGGGACAGGCGGCGGCTACACCTTC
J: TRBJ2-6; D: TRBD2; size: NA; V: TRBV5-1; CDR3: CASRRASGSAGANVLTF; DNA: TGCGCCAGCAGGAGGGCTAGCGGGAGTGCTGGGGCCAACGTCCTGACTTTC
J: TRBJ1-4; D: NA; size: once; V: TRBV5-1; CDR3: CASSRSTNEKLFF; DNA: TGCGCCAGCAGCCGGTCAACTAATGAAAAACTGTTTTTT
J: TRBJ2-7; D: NA; size: NA; V: TRBV2; CDR3: CASSDYGGAYEQYF; DNA: TGTGCCAGCAGTGATTACGGGGGAGCCTACGAGCAGTACTTC
J: TRBJ2-2; D: TRBD1; size: NA; V: TRBV15; CDR3: CATSDESGTGNTGELFF; DNA: TGTGCCACCAGCGACGAGTCCGGGACAGGGAACACCGGGGAGCTGTTTTTT
J: TRBJ2-2; D: NA; size: NA; V: TRBV6-4; CDR3: CASSAGILTGELFF; DNA: TGTGCCAGCAGTGCAGGGATTCTCACCGGGGAGCTGTTTTTT
J: TRBJ1-1; D: NA; size: NA; V: TRBV28; CDR3: CASSLTQGFNTEAFF; DNA: TGTGCCAGCAGTCTAACCCAGGGGTTTAACACTGAAGCTTTCTTT
J: TRBJ2-7; D: TRBD2; size: NA; V: TRBV6-6; CDR3: CASSGERGALHEQYF; DNA: TGTGCCAGCAGCGGGGAGCGGGGGGCCCTCCACGAGCAGTACTTC
J: TRBJ1-3; D: NA; size: NA; V: TRBV11-2; CDR3: CASSLVGEVYGNTIYF; DNA: TGTGCCAGCAGCTTAGTCGGGGAGGTGTATGGAAACACCATATATTTT
J: TRBJ2-2; D: NA; size: few; V: TRBV6-1; CDR3: CASSEAVGGVLGELFF; DNA: TGTGCCAGCAGTGAAGCTGTAGGCGGAGTCCTAGGGGAGCTGTTTTTT
J: TRBJ2-7; D: TRBD2; size: NA; V: TRBV9; CDR3: CASSLGTSGRGWSDEQYF; DNA: TGTGCCAGCAGCCTCGGGACTAGCGGGAGGGGTTGGTCGGACGAGCAGTACTTC
J: TRBJ2-7; D: NA; size: once; V: TRBV20-1; CDR3: CSAPTRYEQYF; DNA: TGCAGTGCTCCTACTAGGTACGAGCAGTACTTC
J: TRBJ2-3; D: NA; size: NA; V: TRBV6-4; CDR3: CASRKQGATDTQYF; DNA: TGTGCCAGCAGAAAACAGGGCGCCACAGATACGCAGTATTTT
J: TRBJ2-3; D: TRBD2; size: NA; V: TRBV27; CDR3: CASSSLGLAGSTDTQYF; DNA: TGTGCCAGCAGTTCCCTTGGACTAGCGGGATCAACAGATACGCAGTATTTT
J: TRBJ2-5; D: TRBD2; size: NA; V: TRBV7-9; CDR3: CASRPSGAKETQYF; DNA: TGTGCCAGCAGACCTAGCGGGGCAAAAGAGACCCAGTACTTC
J: TRBJ2-7; D: NA; size: NA; V: TRBV19; CDR3: CASSIPGFEDEQYF; DNA: TGTGCCAGTAGTATCCCAGGGTTTGAAGACGAGCAGTACTTC
J: TRBJ2-1; D: TRBD2; size: NA; V: TRBV18; CDR3: CASSPVAGSYNEQFF; DNA: TGTGCCAGCTCACCAGTAGCGGGGTCCTACAATGAGCAGTTCTTC
J: TRBJ2-7; D: TRBD1; size: NA; V: TRBV6-1; CDR3: CASSEAADRGWEQYF; DNA: TGTGCCAGCAGTGAAGCAGCGGACAGGGGATGGGAGCAGTACTTC
J: TRBJ1-1; D: NA; size: NA; V: TRBV7-8; CDR3: CASSQGRPGQHTEAFF; DNA: TGTGCCAGCAGCCAAGGCCGACCGGGACAACACACTGAAGCTTTCTTT
J: TRBJ1-3; D: NA; size: NA; V: TRBV28; CDR3: CASLGGADTIYF; DNA: TGTGCCAGTCTAGGAGGGGCTGACACCATATATTTT
J: TRBJ2-7; D: TRBD1; size: NA; V: TRBV5-3; CDR3: CASSSGTGEGYEQYF; DNA: TGTGCCAGCAGCTCCGGGACAGGGGAGGGGTACGAGCAGTACTTC
J: TRBJ2-2; D: NA; size: NA; V: TRBV2; CDR3: CASSEGGGELFF; DNA: TGTGCCAGCAGTGAAGGAGGGGGGGAGCTGTTTTTT
J: TRBJ1-5; D: TRBD1; size: NA; V: TRBV19; CDR3: CASSITGARGNQPQHF; DNA: TGTGCCAGTAGTATCACAGGGGCTAGGGGCAATCAGCCCCAGCATTTT
J: TRBJ1-5; D: NA; size: NA; V: TRBV2; CDR3: CASTRLNSNQPQHF; DNA: TGTGCCAGCACGAGGCTGAATAGCAATCAGCCCCAGCATTTT
J: TRBJ2-2; D: TRBD2; size: NA; V: TRBV7-9; CDR3: CASSLGTSGRTGELFF; DNA: TGTGCCAGCAGCTTGGGCACTAGCGGGAGAACCGGGGAGCTGTTTTTT